This T cell receptor (beta chain) was profiled in a study of CD8 T cells in ankylosing spondylitis. In TCRdb, the 5' RACE reads were re-called with MiXCR into one record per CDR3 protein. The sample holds over 30,000 distinct CDR3 sequences, roughly 9.6% seen once. This CDR3 has 18 amino acids. Trimming shortened V by 3 bases and J by 2 bases, and 23 bases separated the two germline ends. The rearrangement joins TRBV23-1 to TRBJ2-7; perhaps D is TRBD1 or TRBD2 (5 bases each). TRBV23-1 is sorted into the ORF group, with uncertain function. The sequenced material came from synovial fluid, either unsorted or a sorted T cell fraction (not recorded which). The clonotype originates from a male donor with ankylosing spondylitis. The DNA of the CDR3 is TGCGCCAGCAGTCACTCCCGGGCAGGGCTGACTACCCCCTACGAGCAGTACTTC. It yields the protein CASSHSRAGLTTPYEQYF.